The 3 T cell receptor beta chains in this list originate from one sample, sequenced in a study of CD8 T cells in Susac syndrome. An amount of RNA that ranged from roughly 0.45 to 1 ug was reverse transcribed with random hexamers. From the immunoSEQ multiplex PCR reads, TCRdb called clonotypes with MiXCR, one entry per CDR3 protein. Of under 200,000 distinct CDR3 sequences listed, roughly 95% were seen once; the top ten hold about 0.094%. Sequenced: CD4+ T cells from PBMCs. All receptors come from a human donor in good health.

This clonotype has a single count. The DNA of the CDR3 is TGTGCCAGCAGTTTGTACCCCCGGGATGATGAGCAGTTCTTC. Translating it yields CASSLYPRDDEQFF. The J gene is TRBJ2-1, the V gene TRBV6-4, with a weak D call TRBD2 (5 bases). V was trimmed by 5 bases and J by 8 bases, leaving 16 bases between them. This CDR3 contains 14 residues. Germline loops: CDR1 MRHNA, CDR2 SNTAGT.

The chain uses TRBV28 and TRBJ1-4; no clear D. Trimming removed 3 bases from V and 7 bases from J, with 15 bases in between. The germline V gene encodes CDR1 MDHEN and CDR2 SYDVKM. There are 15 residues in the CDR3. CDR3 nucleotides: TGTGCCAGCAGTTTGCCGGATTTCAGAGCTGAAAAACTGTTTTTT. It encodes CASSLPDFRAEKLFF.

V gene TRBV28 combines with J gene TRBJ1-2; D is unclear. From germline, CDR1 is MDHEN and CDR2 SYDVKM. V gave up 5 bases and J gave up 0 bases, with 7 bases separating them. This CDR3 has 13 amino acids. The CDR3, as DNA: TGTGCCAGCAGTCTCAACACTAACTATGGCTACACCTTC. Its translation: CASSLNTNYGYTF.